This TCR beta chain was obtained from a study of blood T cells in healthy people across ages. Study-wide results and caveats: One million T cells yielded diversity estimates that were considered underestimates.

The V end was cut by 2 bases, the J end by 13 bases, with 12 bases between. Germline V CDR1 and CDR2: MNHEY, SVGEGT. The CDR3 has 12 amino acids. A second PCR, run for about 6 to 11 cycles, used a sample-barcoded 5' primer plus a J-beta primer mix. Every individual sample yielded 2.5 million or more paired-end reads (each containing CDR3). TCRdb fed the 5' RACE reads into MiXCR, producing one record per CDR3 protein. The repertoire holds 1.5 million to 1.9 million distinct CDR3 sequences, with roughly two fifths as singletons. This clonotype turned up a few times. Its specificity is not known. Caucasian individuals from Russia who were healthy and aged roughly 6 to 100 acted as donors.

The TCR sequence derives from a woman aged 18-29 years in good health. The J gene is TRBJ2-1, the V gene TRBV6-2 or TRBV6-3; TRBD2 might be the D (6 bases). Material for sequencing was blood. CDR3 in amino acids: CASSYPFAGQFF. The CDR3 DNA reads as TGTGCCAGCAGTTACCCCTTTGCGGGACAGTTCTTC.